Here is one T cell receptor beta chain with its context. Antigen unknown. V lost 6 bases to trimming and J lost 1 base; unmatched junction nucleotides: 6. The germline gives CDR1 MDHEN, CDR2 SYDVKM. This CDR3 has 15 amino acids. Based on CD45RO/CCR7/CD25/CD127/CD95/CD27, CD4+ regulatory, stem cell-like memory, naive and central memory cells were sorted. This sample was included in a study of beta chain features in type 1 diabetes. Every isolated RNA sample was fully reverse transcribed, so sequencing captured expressed TCRB transcripts. Several million reads on average were seen across naive, central memory and regulatory T cell samples. Using immunoSEQ multiplex PCR, the repertoire was profiled, and TCRdb retains in-frame clones only, with some absent. The sample lists nearly 700,000 clones, 13% occurring once. Study results and limitations: Any HLA effect on TCRB rearrangement was left unresolved by small sub-analyses. People with Type 1 diabetes carried modestly yet significantly shorter TCRB CDR3s in all four CD4+ subsets.

The sequencing input was naive CD4+ T cells from blood. This sequence was found in a man between 18 and 35 years old with type 1 diabetes. V is TRBV28 and J is TRBJ2-4; 7 bases line up with TRBD1. In DNA form, the CDR3 reads TGTGCCAGCAGCTCTACAGGGGTGGCCAAAAACATTCAGTACTTC. The encoded protein is CASSSTGVAKNIQYF. The full variable domain, completed using reference TRBV28 and TRBJ2-4, is DVKVTQSSRYLVKRTGEKVFLECVQDMDHENMFWYRQDPGLGLRLIYFSYDVKMKEKGDIPEGYSVSREKKERFSLILESASTNQTSMYLCASSSTGVAKNIQYFGAGTRLSVL.